These T cell receptor beta chains were read from a single sample in a study of CD8+CD57+ T cells in acquired aplastic anemia. TCRdb re-derived calls from the reads in MiXCR, one entry per CDR3 protein. The sample comprises roughly 150,000 distinct CDR3 sequences, 35% to 55% of which are singletons, and 1.1% rests with the top ten. The sequencing input was sorted CD4+, CD8+, or CD8+CD57+ T cells (not recorded which) from PBMCs. These receptors were collected from a human donor in good health. The CDR3 runs from the conserved cysteine through the conserved F or W. The order of the fields is clone size, D gene, J gene, V gene, CDR3 DNA, CDR3 protein. The D gene is left open where the match is weak. Clone size is given for some rows only: seen once, a few or many times, or a class if the clone is expanded.

many	TRBD1	TRBJ1-4	TRBV2	TGTGCCAGCACGAGGACAGGGGGTGAAAAACTGTTTTTT	CASTRTGGEKLFF
NA	NA	TRBJ1-6	TRBV7-8	TGTGCCAGCAGCTTAGTACCCAATAATTCACCCCTCCACTTT	CASSLVPNNSPLHF
NA	TRBD2	TRBJ2-7	TRBV20-1	TGCAGTGCTCGATTGGGACTAGCGGGAGTCTACGAGCAGTACTTC	CSARLGLAGVYEQYF
NA	NA	TRBJ2-3	TRBV24-1	TGTGCCGCCAGTGCTCTAGGTACGCAGTATTTT	CAASALGTQYF
NA	TRBD2	TRBJ2-1	TRBV24-1	TGTGCCAGCAGCTATCGGACTAGCGGGGGGGGGCTCCATGAGCAGTTCTTC	CASSYRTSGGGLHEQFF
NA	NA	TRBJ2-1	TRBV29-1	TGCAGCGTTTTATGGAGCTCCTACAATGAGCAGTTCTTC	CSVLWSSYNEQFF
once	TRBD2	TRBJ2-5	TRBV10-1	TGCGCCACTTGTGAGCGGGGGCCTCAAGAGACCCAGTACTTC	CATCERGPQETQYF
many	NA	TRBJ2-5	TRBV6-2/TRBV6-3	TGTGCCAGCAGATCCCGCCTAGCGTCACAGACCCAGTACTTC	CASRSRLASQTQYF
NA	TRBD1	TRBJ1-2	TRBV7-8	TGTGCCAGCAGCTCGCAGACAGGGCAGGGGTATGGCTACACCTTC	CASSSQTGQGYGYTF
few	NA	TRBJ1-2	TRBV2	TGTGCCAGCACCGGTGGAGGCCCCTATGGCTACACCTTC	CASTGGGPYGYTF
NA	NA	TRBJ2-5	TRBV19	TGTGCCAGTAGTAACCAGGACAGAGAAGAGACCCAGTACTTC	CASSNQDREETQYF
NA	TRBD1	TRBJ2-7	TRBV10-3	TGTGCCACCGAAGACAGGGGACTCTCCTACGAGCAGTACTTC	CATEDRGLSYEQYF
NA	NA	TRBJ1-1	TRBV5-1	TGCGCCAGCAGCTTGGCCCCAGGGGACTATGAAGCTTTCTTT	CASSLAPGDYEAFF
few	NA	TRBJ1-1	TRBV2	TGTGCCAGCAGTGAACGCAGCACCAGGCGTGAAGCTTTCTTT	CASSERSTRREAFF
many	NA	TRBJ2-3	TRBV20-1	TGCAGTGCAGAAGCAGCCCATACGCAGTATTTT	CSAEAAHTQYF
many	TRBD2	TRBJ2-1	TRBV12-3/TRBV12-4	TGTGCCAGCAGCCCTATGGCGGGACTAGCGGTCTACAATGAGCAGTTCTTC	CASSPMAGLAVYNEQFF
NA	NA	TRBJ1-2	TRBV2	TGTGCCAGCAGTGGGACGGATGGCTATGGCTACACCTTC	CASSGTDGYGYTF
many	TRBD1	TRBJ1-2	TRBV5-6	TGTGCCAGCAGCATGGGACAGGTCTATGGCTACACCTTC	CASSMGQVYGYTF
many	TRBD1	TRBJ1-4	TRBV9	TGTGCCAGCAGCGGGCGACAGGGAGGGTACGAAAAACTGTTTTTT	CASSGRQGGYEKLFF
many	NA	TRBJ1-5	TRBV6-5	TGTGCCAGCAGTTACGGGGGACAGCCCCAGCATTTT	CASSYGGQPQHF
many	TRBD2	TRBJ2-3	TRBV7-8	TGTGCCAGCAGCATGCGGACTAGCGGGGCAAGCACAGATACGCAGTATTTT	CASSMRTSGASTDTQYF